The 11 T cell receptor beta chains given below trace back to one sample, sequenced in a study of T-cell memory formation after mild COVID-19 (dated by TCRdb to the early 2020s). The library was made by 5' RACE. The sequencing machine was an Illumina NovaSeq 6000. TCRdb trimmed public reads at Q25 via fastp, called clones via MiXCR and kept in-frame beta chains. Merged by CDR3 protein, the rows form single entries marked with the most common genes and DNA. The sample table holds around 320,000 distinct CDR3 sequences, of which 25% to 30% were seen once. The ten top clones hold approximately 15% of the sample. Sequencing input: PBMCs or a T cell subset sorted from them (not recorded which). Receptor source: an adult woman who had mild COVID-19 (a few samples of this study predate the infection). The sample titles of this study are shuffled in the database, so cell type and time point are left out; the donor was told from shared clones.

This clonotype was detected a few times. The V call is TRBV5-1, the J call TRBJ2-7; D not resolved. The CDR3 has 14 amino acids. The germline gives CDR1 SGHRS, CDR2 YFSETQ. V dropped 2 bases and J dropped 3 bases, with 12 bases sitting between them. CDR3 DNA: TGCGCCAGCAGCTTCGATGGAACCCGCTACGAGCAGTACTTC. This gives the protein CASSFDGTRYEQYF.

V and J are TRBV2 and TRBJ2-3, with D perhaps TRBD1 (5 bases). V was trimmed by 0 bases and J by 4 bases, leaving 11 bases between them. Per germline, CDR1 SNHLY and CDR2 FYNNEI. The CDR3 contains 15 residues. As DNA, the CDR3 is TGTGCCAGCAGTGAAGCGTGGAAGGGGCCAGATACGCAGTATTTT. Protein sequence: CASSEAWKGPDTQYF.

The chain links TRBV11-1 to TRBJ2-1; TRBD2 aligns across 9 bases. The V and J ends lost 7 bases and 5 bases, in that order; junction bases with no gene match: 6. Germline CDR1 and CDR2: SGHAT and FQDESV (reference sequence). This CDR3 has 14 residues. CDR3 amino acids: CASTRLAGHNEQFF. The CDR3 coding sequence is TGTGCCAGCACCAGGCTAGCGGGGCACAATGAGCAGTTCTTC.

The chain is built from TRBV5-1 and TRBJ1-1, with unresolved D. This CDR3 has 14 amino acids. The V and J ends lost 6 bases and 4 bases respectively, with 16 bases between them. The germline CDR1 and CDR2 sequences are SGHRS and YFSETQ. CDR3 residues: CASTAGGRSTEAFF. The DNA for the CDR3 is TGCGCCAGCACCGCGGGTGGGCGGAGCACTGAAGCTTTCTTT.

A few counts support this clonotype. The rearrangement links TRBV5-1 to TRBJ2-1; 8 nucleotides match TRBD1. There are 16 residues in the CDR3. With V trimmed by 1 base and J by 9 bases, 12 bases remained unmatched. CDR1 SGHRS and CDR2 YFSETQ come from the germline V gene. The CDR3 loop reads CASSLLTGVQSGEQFF. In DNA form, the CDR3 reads TGCGCCAGCAGCTTGCTGACAGGGGTCCAATCGGGTGAGCAGTTCTTC.

The CDR3 protein is CASSMGEGDTQYF. The CDR3 DNA follows: TGTGCCAGCAGCATGGGTGAGGGGGATACGCAGTATTTT. V and J are TRBV5-4 and TRBJ2-3, with D possibly being TRBD1 or TRBD2 (5 bases each). Germline assignment: CDR1 SGHNT and CDR2 YYREEE (reference sequence). V was trimmed by 4 bases and J by 6 bases, leaving 12 bases between them. This CDR3 comprises 13 residues.

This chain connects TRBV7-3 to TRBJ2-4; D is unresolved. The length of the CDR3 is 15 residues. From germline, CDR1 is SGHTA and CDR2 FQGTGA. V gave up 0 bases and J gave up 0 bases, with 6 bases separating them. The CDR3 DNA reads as TGTGCCAGCAGCTTAACCCCGGGAGCCAAAAACATTCAGTACTTC. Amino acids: CASSLTPGAKNIQYF.

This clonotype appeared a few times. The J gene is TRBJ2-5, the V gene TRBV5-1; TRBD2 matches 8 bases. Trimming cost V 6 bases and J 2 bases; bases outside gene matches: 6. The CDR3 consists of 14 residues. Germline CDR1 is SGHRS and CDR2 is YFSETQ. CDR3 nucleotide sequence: TGCGCCAGCAATAGCGGGACCCAACAAGAGACCCAGTACTTC. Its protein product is CASNSGTQQETQYF.

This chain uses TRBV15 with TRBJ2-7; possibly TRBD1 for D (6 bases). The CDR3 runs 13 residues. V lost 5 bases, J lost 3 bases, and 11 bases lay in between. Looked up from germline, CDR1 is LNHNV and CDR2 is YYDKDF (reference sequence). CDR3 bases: TGTGCCACCAGCGCCGTACAGGGCTACGAGCAGTACTTC. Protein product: CATSAVQGYEQYF.

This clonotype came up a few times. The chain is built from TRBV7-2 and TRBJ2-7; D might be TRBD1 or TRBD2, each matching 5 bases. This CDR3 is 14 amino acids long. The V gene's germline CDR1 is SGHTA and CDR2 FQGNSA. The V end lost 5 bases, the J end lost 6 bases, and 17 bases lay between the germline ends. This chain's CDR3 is CASSNRDPAGEQYF. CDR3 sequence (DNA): TGTGCCAGCAGCAACCGGGACCCGGCTGGCGAGCAGTACTTC.

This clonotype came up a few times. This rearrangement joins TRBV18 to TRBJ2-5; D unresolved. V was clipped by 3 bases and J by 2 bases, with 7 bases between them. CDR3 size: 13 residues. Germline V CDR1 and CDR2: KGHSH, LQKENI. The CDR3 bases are TGTGCCAGCTCACCTATAGCTCAAGAGACCCAGTACTTC. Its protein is CASSPIAQETQYF.